What follows are 12 T cell receptor beta chains derived from one specimen sequenced in a study of blood T cell repertoires in COVID-19. Data came from immunoSEQ multiplex PCR; TCRdb stores just in-frame clones and leaves some out. The repertoire holds some 110,000 clones, 82% seen once, with 7% to 9% in the top ten. The source material was peripheral blood. These receptors all stem from a man between 70 and 80 years old with acute or convalescent COVID-19.

The gene calls are TRBV7-3 and TRBJ2-3; tentative D call: TRBD2 (7 bases). The CDR3 extends over 19 amino acids. The ends were cut back, 2 bases at V and 3 bases at J, with 24 bases in the middle. Germline V gene sequence: CDR1 SGHTA, CDR2 FQGTGA. The DNA of the CDR3 is TGTGCCAGCAGCTTAGGGGGGGGGCGGAGCGGGGACCCGACAGATACGCAGTATTTT. Amino acids: CASSLGGGRSGDPTDTQYF.

This clone is a singleton in its sample. The CDR3 DNA follows: TGTGCCAGCAGTGAGGGGGGTCGAGAGACCCAGTACTTC. Translating gives CASSEGGRETQYF. The chain has TRBV6-1 and TRBJ2-5; possible D gene TRBD2, 6 bases. Deletions cut 3 bases from V and 4 bases from J, with 9 bases between. Germline V gene lookup returns CDR1 MNHNS and CDR2 SASEGT. The CDR3 is 13 residues long.

The V gene is TRBV6-1, the J gene TRBJ1-1, with unresolved D. Between the trimmed V and J ends, which lost 3 bases and 0 bases, there was a span of 8 bases. The germline gives CDR1 MNHNS, CDR2 SASEGT. The CDR3 spans 14 residues. CDR3: CASSDVSLNTEAFF. CDR3 DNA sequence: TGTGCCAGCAGTGACGTCTCGTTGAACACTGAAGCTTTCTTT.

The genes are TRBV11-2 and TRBJ2-3, with 8 bases lining up with TRBD2. Trimming removed 6 bases from V and 3 bases from J; junction bases left unmatched: 8. This CDR3 has 15 amino acids. CDR1 is SGHAT, CDR2 FQNNGV, per germline. The CDR3 DNA reads as TGTGCCAGCAGAAAACTAGCGGTCGGGACAGATACGCAGTATTTT. Protein product: CASRKLAVGTDTQYF. Together with reference TRBV11-2 and TRBJ2-3, the CDR3 gives the full variable domain: EAGVAQSPRYKIIEKRQSVAFWCNPISGHATLYWYQQILGQGPKLLIQFQNNGVVDDSQLPKDRFSAERLKGVDSTLKIQPAKLEDSAVYLCASRKLAVGTDTQYFGPGTRLTVL.

This clone was seen only a few times. This sequence joins TRBV19 and TRBJ2-7; D might be TRBD1 (6 bases). CDR3 size: 14 residues. The germline V and J ends were trimmed by 3 bases and 3 bases, with 12 bases remaining between them. Germline lookup yields CDR1 LNHDA and CDR2 SQIVND (reference sequence). The CDR3 sequence is CASSIDRGGYEQYF. Here the CDR3 DNA reads TGTGCCAGTAGTATCGACCGAGGGGGCTACGAGCAGTACTTC.

This clone was recorded a few times. The chain carries TRBV3-1 (or the pseudogene TRBV3-2) and TRBJ2-6; D ambiguous. Germline CDR1 reads LGHDT; CDR2 reads YNNKEL (reference sequence). The CDR3 runs to 17 residues. The V end lost 4 bases, the J end lost 0 bases, and 13 bases lay between the germline ends. CDR3 sequence reads: CASSRKTRSSGANVLTF. DNA for the CDR3: TGTGCCAGCAGCCGGAAGACACGTTCCTCTGGGGCCAACGTCCTGACTTTC.

J is TRBJ1-2 and V is TRBV28; D unresolved. The V and J ends lost 5 bases and 0 bases respectively, with 13 bases between them. Germline V gives CDR1 MDHEN, CDR2 SYDVKM. The length of the CDR3 is 15 residues. CDR3 residues: CASSRPPTANYGYTF. The CDR3 nucleotides read TGTGCCAGCAGTCGACCCCCCACAGCTAACTATGGCTACACCTTC.

The chain has TRBV29-1 and TRBJ1-3; unclear D gene. The germline V gene encodes CDR1 SQVTM and CDR2 ANQGSEA. Deletions cut 4 bases from V and 0 bases from J, with 7 bases between. This CDR3 has 13 residues. The CDR3 nucleotides are TGCAGCGTTGCAGTTAACTCTGGAAACACCATATATTTT. Protein product: CSVAVNSGNTIYF.

This chain links TRBV6-2 or TRBV6-3 with TRBJ2-6; 9 positions match TRBD1. The CDR3 totals 18 residues. Per the germline V gene, CDR1 is MNHEY and CDR2 is SVGEGT. V shed 2 bases and J 1 base; nucleotides not matched to a gene: 6. The CDR3 region has the DNA TGTGCCAGCAGTTACCGAGGACAGGGGTTTTCTGGGGCCAACGTCCTGACTTTC. Its translation is CASSYRGQGFSGANVLTF.

The chain links TRBV9 to TRBJ1-3, with 7 positions matching TRBD1. Germline CDR1 is SGDLS and CDR2 is YYNGEE. This CDR3 is built from 14 residues. Trimming at V came to 5 bases and at J to 4 bases, leaving 6 bases not matched to a gene. CDR3 nucleotide sequence: TGTGCCAGCAGTTTCCTGGGACAGGGAAACACCATATATTTT. This codes for CASSFLGQGNTIYF.

The chain uses TRBV7-2 and TRBJ1-1; tentatively, D is TRBD1 (6 bases). The CDR3 consists of 15 residues. The V gene's germline CDR1 is SGHTA and CDR2 FQGNSA. V lost 1 base, J lost 4 bases, and 13 bases lay in between. In DNA form, the CDR3 reads TGTGCCAGCAGCTTAGTAGGGGGAACGGGCACTGAAGCTTTCTTT. It encodes CASSLVGGTGTEAFF.

The chain links TRBV6-4 to TRBJ2-3; no clear D. Germline loops: CDR1 MRHNA, CDR2 SNTAGT. The CDR3 runs to 12 residues. V lost 2 bases, J lost 4 bases, and 4 bases lay in between. CDR3 bases: TGTGCCAGCAGTGACCAATCAGATACGCAGTATTTT. It is translated as CASSDQSDTQYF.